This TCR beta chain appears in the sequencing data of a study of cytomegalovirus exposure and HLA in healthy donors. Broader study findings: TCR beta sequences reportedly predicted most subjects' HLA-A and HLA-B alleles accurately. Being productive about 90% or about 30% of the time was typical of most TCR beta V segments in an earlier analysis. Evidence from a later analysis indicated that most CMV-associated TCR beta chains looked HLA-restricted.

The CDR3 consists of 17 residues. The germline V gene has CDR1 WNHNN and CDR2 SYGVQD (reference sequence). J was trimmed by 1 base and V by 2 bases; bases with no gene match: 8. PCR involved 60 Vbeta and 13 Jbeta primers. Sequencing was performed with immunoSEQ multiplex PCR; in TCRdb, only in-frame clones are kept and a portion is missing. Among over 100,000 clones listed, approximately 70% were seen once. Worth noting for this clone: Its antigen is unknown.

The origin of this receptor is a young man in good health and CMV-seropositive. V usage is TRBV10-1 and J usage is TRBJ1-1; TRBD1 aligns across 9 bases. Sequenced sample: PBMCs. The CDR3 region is CASSEKDRGQGNTEAFF. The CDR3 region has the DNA TGCGCCAGCAGTGAGAAGGACAGGGGACAAGGGAACACTGAAGCTTTCTTT.